The clone carrying this TCR beta chain was observed once. A much more abundant neighbour one base away suggests this may be a read error. From the 5' RACE reads, TCRdb called clonotypes with MiXCR, one entry per CDR3 protein. The sample includes around 120,000 distinct CDR3 sequences, 7.2% seen only once; the top ten take approximately 2.7%. The sample is drawn from a study of T cells after yellow fever vaccination. Germline V CDR1 and CDR2: SSHAT, FNYEAQ (reference sequence). There are 13 residues in the CDR3. V dropped 5 bases and J dropped 6 bases, with 11 bases sitting between them. The TCR sequence derives from a man aged 18 to 35 who received the YFV17D yellow fever vaccine. This specimen was CD4+ T cells sorted from PBMCs, taken roughly 47 days after the first yellow fever vaccination. This sequence joins TRBV7-7 and TRBJ2-1; no definite D call. The CDR3 coding sequence is TGTGCCAGCAGCCTGGAGAGGACCAATGAGCAGTTCTTC. Protein sequence: CASSLERTNEQFF.